This note documents a single T cell receptor (beta chain) sequence. Its antigen is currently unknown. Only in-frame clones appear in the TCRdb table, and some are missing; sequencing was by immunoSEQ multiplex PCR. The repertoire holds 30,000 to 35,000 clones, with about nine tenths as singletons. Time point indicated: baseline, week 1 (first vaccination visit). Treatment described: pre-vaccination baseline after standard-of-care therapy. This sample is drawn from a study of a mutant IDH1 vaccine in newly diagnosed glioma. Study information: Most had both radiotherapy and temozolomide beforehand; others had only one.

Germline V CDR1 and CDR2: MNHEY, SVGAGI. The CDR3 sequence is 14 residues long. With V trimmed by 5 bases and J by 3 bases, 4 bases remained unmatched. Study-wide findings and caveats: The occurrence of vaccine-induced immune responses was seen in around 95% of patients.

The origin of this receptor is a middle-aged woman with glioma. The sequencing used PBMCs, collected from a glioma patient treated with radiotherapy, temozolomide or both. This chain links TRBV6-5 with TRBJ1-3, with 7 bases fitting TRBD1. The CDR3 sequence is CASSKGQVGNTIYF. The CDR3 DNA reads as TGTGCCAGCAGTAAAGGACAGGTTGGAAACACCATATATTTT.